The present entry profiles one TCR beta chain with its context. This sample was taken from a study of blood T cell repertoires in COVID-19. Across the study: Specimens from acute and convalescent COVID-19 originated in the United States, Italy and Spain. PBMCs, B-cell-depleted T cells, or T cells provided the cDNA or gDNA that made up the material.

Per the original data handling: Nucleated cell number was recorded as an estimate derived from reference gene primer amplification. Sequenced by immunoSEQ multiplex PCR; TCRdb stores in-frame clones only, minus some. That table furnishes V, J and clone size, whereas the DNA furnished D and trimming. The sample lists approximately 270,000 clones; around 89% were seen once. This CDR3 has 13 amino acids. The J segment lost 9 bases and the V segment lost 2 bases, leaving 3 bases of the junction unmatched. CDR1 and CDR2 from the germline V gene are SGDLS and YYNGEE. The chain uses TRBV9 and TRBJ2-1; TRBD2 agrees at 9 bases. The sequencing input was peripheral blood. The origin of this receptor is a young man with acute or convalescent COVID-19. The CDR3 bases are TGTGCCAGCAGCGTGACTAGCGGCGGTGAGCAGTTCTTC. Its protein product is CASSVTSGGEQFF.